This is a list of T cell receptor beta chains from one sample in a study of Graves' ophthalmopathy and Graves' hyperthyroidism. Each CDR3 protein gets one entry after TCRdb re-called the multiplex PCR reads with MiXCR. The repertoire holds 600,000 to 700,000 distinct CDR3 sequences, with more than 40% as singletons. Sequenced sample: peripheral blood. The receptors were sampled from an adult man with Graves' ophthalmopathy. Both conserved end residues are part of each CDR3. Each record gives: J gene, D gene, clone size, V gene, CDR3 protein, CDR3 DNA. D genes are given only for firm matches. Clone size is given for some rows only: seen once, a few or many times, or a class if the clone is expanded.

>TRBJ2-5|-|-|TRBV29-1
CSGGETQYF
TGCAGCGGGGGGGAGACCCAGTACTTC
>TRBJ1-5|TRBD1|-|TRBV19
CASSVGSTGGGNQPQHF
TGTGCCAGTAGTGTCGGATCGACAGGGGGTGGGAATCAGCCCCAGCATTTT
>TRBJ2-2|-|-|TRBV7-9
CASSLREIGAGELFF
TGTGCCAGCAGCCTCAGGGAAATTGGCGCCGGGGAGCTGTTTTTT
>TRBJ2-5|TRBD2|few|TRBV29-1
CSAGGGETRYF
TGCAGCGCGGGGGGGGGGGAGACCCGGTACTTC
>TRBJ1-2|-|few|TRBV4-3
CASSQVAGRDDYGYTF
TGCGCCAGCAGCCAAGTGGCAGGCAGGGATGACTATGGCTACACCTTC
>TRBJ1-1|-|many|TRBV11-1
CASSLANGGSNTEAFF
TGTGCCAGCAGCTTAGCGAATGGGGGGTCGAACACTGAAGCTTTCTTT
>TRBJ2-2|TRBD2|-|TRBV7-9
CASSLRGLAGDLITGELFF
TGTGCCAGCAGCTTAAGAGGACTAGCGGGGGATCTCATCACCGGGGAGCTGTTTTTT
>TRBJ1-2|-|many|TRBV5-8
CASSLNLQGYGYTF
TGTGCCAGCAGCTTGAACTTACAGGGCTATGGCTACACCTTC
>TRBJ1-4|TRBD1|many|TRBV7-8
CASSLAGQEVEKLFF
TGTGCCAGCAGCTTAGCGGGACAGGAGGTTGAGAAACTGTTTTTT
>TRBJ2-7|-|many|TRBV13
CASSSAGAEQYF
TGTGCCAGCAGCTCCGCGGGTGCCGAGCAGTACTTC
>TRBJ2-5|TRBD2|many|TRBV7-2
CASSPSVAGGSETQYF
TGTGCCAGCAGCCCCTCGGTAGCGGGGGGATCAGAGACCCAGTACTTC
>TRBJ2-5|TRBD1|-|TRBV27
CASSSPPTGEKETQYF
TGTGCCAGCAGTTCTCCGCCGACAGGGGAGAAAGAGACCCAGTACTTC
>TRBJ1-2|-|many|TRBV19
CASSIGGLYYGYTF
TGTGCCAGTAGTATCGGGGGCCTATACTATGGCTACACCTTC
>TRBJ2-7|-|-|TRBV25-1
CASSVRDDAYEQYF
TGTGCCAGCAGTGTCCGGGACGATGCCTACGAGCAGTACTTC
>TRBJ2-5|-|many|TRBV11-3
CASSTRGVETQYF
TGTGCCAGCTCGACCAGGGGTGTCGAGACCCAGTACTTC
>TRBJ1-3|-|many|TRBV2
CASSELRNTIYF
TGTGCCAGCAGCGAACTTAGAAACACCATATATTTT
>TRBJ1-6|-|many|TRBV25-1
CASRGRAVSNSPLHF
TGTGCCAGCCGTGGGCGGGCAGTAAGTAATTCACCCCTCCACTTT
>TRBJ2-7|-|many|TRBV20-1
CSARVPRGPYEQYF
TGCAGTGCTAGAGTCCCGCGGGGACCCTACGAGCAGTACTTC
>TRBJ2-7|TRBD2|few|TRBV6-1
CASSEAGRVHEQYF
TGTGCCAGCAGTGAAGCCGGGAGGGTTCACGAGCAGTACTTC
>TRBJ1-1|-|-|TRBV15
CATSGGTMNTEAFF
TGTGCCACCAGTGGGGGCACCATGAACACTGAAGCTTTCTTT
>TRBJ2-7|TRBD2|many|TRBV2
CASLGTSGDSYEQYF
TGTGCCAGCCTCGGGACTAGCGGGGATTCCTACGAGCAGTACTTC
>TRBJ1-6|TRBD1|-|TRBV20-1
CSAPRTGGRSPLHF
TGCAGTGCTCCCCGGACAGGGGGTAGATCTCCCCTCCACTTC
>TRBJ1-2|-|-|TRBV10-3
CASSEPGANYGYTF
TGTGCCAGCAGTGAACCAGGGGCTAACTATGGCTACACCTTC
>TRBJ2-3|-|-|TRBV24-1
CASSYHESTDTQYF
TGTGCCAGCAGTTACCATGAGAGCACAGATACGCAGTATTTT
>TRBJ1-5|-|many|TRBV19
CASSRDNNQPQHF
TGTGCCAGTAGCCGGGACAACAATCAGCCCCAGCATTTT
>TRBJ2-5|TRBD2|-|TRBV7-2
CASSSTSIGRKLTGETQYF
TGTGCCAGCAGCTCCACCAGCATCGGGAGGAAACTAACCGGGGAGACCCAGTACTTC
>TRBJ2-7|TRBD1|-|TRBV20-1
CSAAGTGGPYEQYF
TGCAGTGCTGCCGGGACAGGGGGCCCCTACGAGCAGTACTTC
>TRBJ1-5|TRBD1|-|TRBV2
CASRGQGTRSQHF
TGTGCCAGCAGGGGACAGGGCACAAGATCGCAGCATTTT
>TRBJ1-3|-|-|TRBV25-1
CASSESGAVRNTIYF
TGTGCCAGCAGTGAATCAGGGGCCGTCCGGAACACCATATATTTT
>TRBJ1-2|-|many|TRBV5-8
CASSFSTEFYGYTF
TGTGCCAGCAGCTTCTCAACAGAATTCTATGGCTACACCTTC
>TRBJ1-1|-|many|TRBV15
CATSVEGDLWTEAFF
TGTGCCACCAGCGTAGAGGGGGACTTGTGGACTGAAGCTTTCTTT
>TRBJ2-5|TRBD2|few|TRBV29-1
CSVVGTSGPQETQYF
TGCAGCGTAGTTGGGACTAGCGGGCCTCAAGAGACCCAGTACTTC
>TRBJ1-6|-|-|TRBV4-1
CASSQGVEAGGRNSPLHF
TGCGCCAGCAGCCAAGGGGTTGAAGCTGGGGGTAGGAATTCACCCCTCCACTTT
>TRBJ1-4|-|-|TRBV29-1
CSVCPGDEKLFF
TGCAGCGTGTGCCCGGGAGATGAAAAACTGTTTTTT
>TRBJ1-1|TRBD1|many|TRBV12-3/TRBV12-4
CASRTRQGGESTEAFF
TGTGCCAGCAGAACACGACAGGGAGGGGAAAGTACTGAAGCTTTCTTT
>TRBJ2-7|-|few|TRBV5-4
CASSLGDGTLPGNEQYF
TGTGCCAGCAGCTTGGGGGACGGTACTCTCCCCGGGAACGAGCAGTACTTC
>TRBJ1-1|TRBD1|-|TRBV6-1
CASRLRPGTGVSEAFF
TGTGCCAGCAGACTACGTCCCGGGACAGGAGTTAGTGAAGCTTTCTTT